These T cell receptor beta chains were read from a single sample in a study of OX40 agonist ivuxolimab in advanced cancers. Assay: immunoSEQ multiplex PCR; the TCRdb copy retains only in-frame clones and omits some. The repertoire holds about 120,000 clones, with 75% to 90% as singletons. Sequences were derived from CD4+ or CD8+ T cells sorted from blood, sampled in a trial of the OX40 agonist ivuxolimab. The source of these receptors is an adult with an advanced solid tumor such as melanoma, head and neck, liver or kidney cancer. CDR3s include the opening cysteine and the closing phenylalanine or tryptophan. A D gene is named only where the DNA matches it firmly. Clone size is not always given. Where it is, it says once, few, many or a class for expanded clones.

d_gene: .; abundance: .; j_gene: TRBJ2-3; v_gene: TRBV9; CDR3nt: TGTGCCAGCAGCCGAAGAGGGACCACAGATACGCAGTATTTT; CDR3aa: CASSRRGTTDTQYF
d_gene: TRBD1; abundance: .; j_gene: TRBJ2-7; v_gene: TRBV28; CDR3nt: TGTGCCAGCGTCACAGGACAGGGAACCTACGAGCAGTACTTC; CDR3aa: CASVTGQGTYEQYF
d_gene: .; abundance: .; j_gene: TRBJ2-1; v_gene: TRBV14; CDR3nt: TGTGCCAGCAGCCAAAGGAGTCAGGGGCTTTCGTTGGATGAGCAGTTCTTC; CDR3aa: CASSQRSQGLSLDEQFF
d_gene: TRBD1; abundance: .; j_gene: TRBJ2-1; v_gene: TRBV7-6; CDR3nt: TGTGCCAGCAGCTTAGCGCCTAGGACAGGCGCGTTCTTC; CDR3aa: CASSLAPRTGAFF
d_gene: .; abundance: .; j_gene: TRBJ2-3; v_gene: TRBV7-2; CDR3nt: TGTGCCAGCAGACTTAGTGGGCAGATCGTTTCGGGCACAGATACGCAGTATTTT; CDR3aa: CASRLSGQIVSGTDTQYF
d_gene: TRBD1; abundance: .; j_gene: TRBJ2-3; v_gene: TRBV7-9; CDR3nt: TGTGCCAGCAACAAAGGGGACAGCCCTGGAGATACGCAGTATTTT; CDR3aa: CASNKGDSPGDTQYF
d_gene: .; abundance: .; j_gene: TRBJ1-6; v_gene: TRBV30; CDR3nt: TGTGCCTGGACATTCCGGGTCCGACCATCACCCCTCCACTTT; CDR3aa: CAWTFRVRPSPLHF
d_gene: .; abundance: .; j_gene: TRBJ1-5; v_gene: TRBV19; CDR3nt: TGTGCCAGTGGGGGCGGGGTTTCTCAAGCCTTCAATCAGCCCCAGCATTTT; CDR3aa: CASGGGVSQAFNQPQHF
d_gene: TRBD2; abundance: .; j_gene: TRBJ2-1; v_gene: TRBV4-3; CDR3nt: TGCGCCAGCAGCCATCCCGGACTAGTCATCAATGAGCAGTTCTTC; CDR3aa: CASSHPGLVINEQFF
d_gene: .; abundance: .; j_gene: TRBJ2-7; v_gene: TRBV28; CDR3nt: TGTGCCAGCAGTTTATACACCCCCCAAGGCTACGAGCAGTACTTC; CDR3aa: CASSLYTPQGYEQYF
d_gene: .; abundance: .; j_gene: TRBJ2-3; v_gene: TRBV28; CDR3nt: TGTGCCAGCAGGGGAGCAGATACGCAGTATTTT; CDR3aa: CASRGADTQYF
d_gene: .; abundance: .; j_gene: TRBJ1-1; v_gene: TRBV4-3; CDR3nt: TGCGCCAGCAGCCAAGATGACAGGCGGAACACTGAAGCTTTCTTT; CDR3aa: CASSQDDRRNTEAFF
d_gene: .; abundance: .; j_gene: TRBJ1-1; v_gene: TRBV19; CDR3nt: TGTGCCAGTAGTATTGGCGGAGCCGGCACTGAAGCTTTCTTT; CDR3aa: CASSIGGAGTEAFF
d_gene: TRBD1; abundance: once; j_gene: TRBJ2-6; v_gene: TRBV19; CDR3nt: TGTGCCAGTAGTTCCCGGACAGGGGGCCTCTCTGGGGCCAACGTCCTGACTTTC; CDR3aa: CASSSRTGGLSGANVLTF
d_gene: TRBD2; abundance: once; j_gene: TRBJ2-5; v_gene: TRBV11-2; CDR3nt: TGTGCCAGCAGCTTATCTTGGGGCGGGGGAGGAGAGACCCAGTACTTC; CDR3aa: CASSLSWGGGGETQYF
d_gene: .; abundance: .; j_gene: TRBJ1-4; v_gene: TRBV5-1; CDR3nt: TGCGCCAGCAGCTGGACGGGCGCCCTTAATGAAAAACTGTTTTTT; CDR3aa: CASSWTGALNEKLFF
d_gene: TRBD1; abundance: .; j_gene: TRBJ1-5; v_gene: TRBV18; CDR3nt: TGTGCCAGCTCACCAGCCGGGACAGTCAGCAATCAGCCCCAGCATTTT; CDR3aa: CASSPAGTVSNQPQHF
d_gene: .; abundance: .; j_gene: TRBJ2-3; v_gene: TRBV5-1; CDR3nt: TGCGCCAGCAGCTTGGAGGCTGGGGATACGCAGTATTTT; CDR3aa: CASSLEAGDTQYF
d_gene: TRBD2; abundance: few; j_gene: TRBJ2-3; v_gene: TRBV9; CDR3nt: TGTGCCAGCAGCGTCGGGACTAGCGGGGAATATACGCAGTATTTT; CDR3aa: CASSVGTSGEYTQYF
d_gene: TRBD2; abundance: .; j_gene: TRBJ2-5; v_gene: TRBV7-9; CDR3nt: TGTGCCAGCAGCAAGGGACTAGCGGGGGGTGAGACCCAGTACTTC; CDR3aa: CASSKGLAGGETQYF
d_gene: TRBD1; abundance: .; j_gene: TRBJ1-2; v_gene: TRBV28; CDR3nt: TGTGCCAGCAGGCAACAGGGGGAATTGGGCTATGGCTACACCTTC; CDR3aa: CASRQQGELGYGYTF
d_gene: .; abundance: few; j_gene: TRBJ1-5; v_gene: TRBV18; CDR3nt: TGTGCCAGCTCACCAACCCGGGCTAGCAATCAGCCCCAGCATTTT; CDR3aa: CASSPTRASNQPQHF
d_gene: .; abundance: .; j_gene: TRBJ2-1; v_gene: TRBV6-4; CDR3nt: TGTGCCAGCAGTGAGATGGGGTCCATCTCCTACAATGAGCAGTTCTTC; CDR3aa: CASSEMGSISYNEQFF
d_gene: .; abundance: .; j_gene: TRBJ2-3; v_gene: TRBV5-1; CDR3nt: TGCGCCAGCACGGCTGCACCCACAGATACGCAGTATTTT; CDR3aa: CASTAAPTDTQYF
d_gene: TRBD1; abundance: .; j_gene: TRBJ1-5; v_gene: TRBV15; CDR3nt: TGTGCCACCAGCCGACTCCCGGGACAGGGCAATCAGCCCCAGCATTTT; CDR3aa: CATSRLPGQGNQPQHF
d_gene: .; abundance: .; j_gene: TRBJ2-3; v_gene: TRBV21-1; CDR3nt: TGTGCCAGCAGATCGGACAGGCCAAGGCTCACAGATACGCAGTATTTT; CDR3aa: CASRSDRPRLTDTQYF
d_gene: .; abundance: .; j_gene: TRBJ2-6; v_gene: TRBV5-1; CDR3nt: TGCGCCAGCAGCTTGAGCGGAAACTCTGGGGCCAACGTCCTGACTTTC; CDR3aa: CASSLSGNSGANVLTF
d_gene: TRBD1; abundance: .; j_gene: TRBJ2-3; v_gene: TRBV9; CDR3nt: TGTGCCAGCAGCGTAGCGGGACAGGGCTTAGATACGCAGTATTTT; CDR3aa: CASSVAGQGLDTQYF
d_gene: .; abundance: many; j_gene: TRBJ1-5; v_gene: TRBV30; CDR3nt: TGTGCCTGGAGTACCAGGGTCGGTAGAGATCAGCCCCAGCATTTT; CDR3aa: CAWSTRVGRDQPQHF
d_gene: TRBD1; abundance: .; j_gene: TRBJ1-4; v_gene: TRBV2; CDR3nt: TGTGCCACAGGACAGGGGGCGAATGAAAAACTGTTTTTT; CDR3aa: CATGQGANEKLFF
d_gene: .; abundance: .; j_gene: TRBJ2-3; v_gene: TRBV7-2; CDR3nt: TGTGCCAGCAGCTTAGGCCGGGGGGCTGTAGATACGCAGTATTTT; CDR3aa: CASSLGRGAVDTQYF
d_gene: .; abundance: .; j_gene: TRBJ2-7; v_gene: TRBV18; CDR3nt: TGTGCCAGCTCACCGCGGCGTTCCCCCGACGAGCAGTACTTC; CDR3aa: CASSPRRSPDEQYF
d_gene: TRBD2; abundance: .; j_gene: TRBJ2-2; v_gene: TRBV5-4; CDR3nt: TGTGCCAGCAGCTTGGACACAGCGGGGATAGGAGGCGGGGAGCTGTTTTTT; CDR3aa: CASSLDTAGIGGGELFF
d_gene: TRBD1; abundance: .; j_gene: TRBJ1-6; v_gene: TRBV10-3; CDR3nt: TGTGCCATCAGTGAGTCGCCCCGGTGGCAGGGGGCTAATTCACCCCTCCACTTT; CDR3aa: CAISESPRWQGANSPLHF
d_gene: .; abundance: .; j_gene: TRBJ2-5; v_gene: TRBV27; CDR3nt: TGTGCCAGCACCTCCAATGGGGAGACCCAGTACTTC; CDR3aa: CASTSNGETQYF
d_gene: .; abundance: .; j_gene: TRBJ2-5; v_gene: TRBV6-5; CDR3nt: TGTGCCAGCAGTCCTTCAGGGATTCGGGAGACCCAGTACTTC; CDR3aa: CASSPSGIRETQYF
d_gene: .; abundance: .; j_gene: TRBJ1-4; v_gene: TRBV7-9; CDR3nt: TGTGCCAGCAGCTTAATGGAAGCGGCCGCGGGTGAAAAACTGTTTTTT; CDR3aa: CASSLMEAAAGEKLFF
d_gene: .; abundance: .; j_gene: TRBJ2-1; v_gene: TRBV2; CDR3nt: TGTGCCAGAAAAAGTCTCAGGGGGGGTTACAATGAGCAGTTCTTC; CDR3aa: CARKSLRGGYNEQFF
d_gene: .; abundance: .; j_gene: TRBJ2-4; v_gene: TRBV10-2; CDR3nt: TGCGCCAGCAGTGAGTCGGGGAGGAGCGGAGTTGCTCAAAACATTCAGTACTTC; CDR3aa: CASSESGRSGVAQNIQYF
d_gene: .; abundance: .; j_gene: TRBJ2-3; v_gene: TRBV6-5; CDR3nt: TGTGCCAGCAGCCAAGGGATTGGTACAGATACGCAGTATTTT; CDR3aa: CASSQGIGTDTQYF
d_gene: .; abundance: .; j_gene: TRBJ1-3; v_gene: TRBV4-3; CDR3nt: TGCGCCAGCAGCCTTTCTTTCGGAGGGTATGGAAACACCATATATTTT; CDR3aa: CASSLSFGGYGNTIYF
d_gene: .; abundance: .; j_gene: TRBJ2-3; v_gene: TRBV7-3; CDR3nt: TGTGCCAGCAGTCTCGCCGGAGGGACTAGCACAGATACGCAGTATTTT; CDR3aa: CASSLAGGTSTDTQYF
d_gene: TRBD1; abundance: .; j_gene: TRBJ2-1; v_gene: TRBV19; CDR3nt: TGTGCCAGTAGTACGCTACCGGGACAGGGGTCCTACAATGAGCAGTTCTTC; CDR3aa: CASSTLPGQGSYNEQFF
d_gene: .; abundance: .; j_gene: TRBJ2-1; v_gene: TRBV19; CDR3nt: TGTGCCAGCCGGGACTGGACCTACAATGAGCAGTTCTTC; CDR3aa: CASRDWTYNEQFF
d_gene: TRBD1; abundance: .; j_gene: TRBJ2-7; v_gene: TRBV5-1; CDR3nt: TGCGCCAGCAGCCCTAACCTTCCGGGACAGGGTATTTACGAGCAGTACTTC; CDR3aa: CASSPNLPGQGIYEQYF
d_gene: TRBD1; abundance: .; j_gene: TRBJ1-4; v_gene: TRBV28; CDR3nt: TGTGCCAGCAGTTTTAACGCAGGGACAGGGAGTGGTGAAAAACTGTTTTTT; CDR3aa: CASSFNAGTGSGEKLFF
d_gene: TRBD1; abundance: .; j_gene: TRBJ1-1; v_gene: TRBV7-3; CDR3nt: TGTGCCAGCAGCTTAAGAGGCGGACAGGGGTCTGAAGCTTTCTTT; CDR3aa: CASSLRGGQGSEAFF
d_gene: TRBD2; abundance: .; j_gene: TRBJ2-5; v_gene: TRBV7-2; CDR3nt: TGTGCCAGCAGCTTAAGGACTAGGGAGACCCAGTACTTC; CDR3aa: CASSLRTRETQYF
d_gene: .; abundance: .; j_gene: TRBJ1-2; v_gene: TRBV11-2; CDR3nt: TGTGCCAGCAGCTTAGATGACAGCAACTATGGCTACACCTTC; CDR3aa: CASSLDDSNYGYTF
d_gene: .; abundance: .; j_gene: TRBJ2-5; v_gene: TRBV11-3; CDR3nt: TGTGCCAGCAGCCTAAGGGACGGAAAAGAGACCCAGTACTTC; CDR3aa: CASSLRDGKETQYF
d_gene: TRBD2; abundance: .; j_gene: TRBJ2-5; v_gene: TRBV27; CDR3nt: TGTGCCAGCAGTTCGGGACTAGCGGGGCGGGAGACCCAGTACTTC; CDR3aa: CASSSGLAGRETQYF